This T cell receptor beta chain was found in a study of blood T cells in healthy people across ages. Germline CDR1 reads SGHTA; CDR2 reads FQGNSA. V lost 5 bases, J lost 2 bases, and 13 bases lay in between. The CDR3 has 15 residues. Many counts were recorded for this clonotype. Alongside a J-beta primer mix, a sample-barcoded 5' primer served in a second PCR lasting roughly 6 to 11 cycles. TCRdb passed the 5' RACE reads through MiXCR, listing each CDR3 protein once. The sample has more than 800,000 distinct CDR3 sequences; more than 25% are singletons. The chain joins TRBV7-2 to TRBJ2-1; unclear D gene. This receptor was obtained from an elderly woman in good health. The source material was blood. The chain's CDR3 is CASSPSRNPYNEQFF. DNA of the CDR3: TGTGCCAGCAGCCCCTCTAGGAATCCCTACAATGAGCAGTTCTTC.